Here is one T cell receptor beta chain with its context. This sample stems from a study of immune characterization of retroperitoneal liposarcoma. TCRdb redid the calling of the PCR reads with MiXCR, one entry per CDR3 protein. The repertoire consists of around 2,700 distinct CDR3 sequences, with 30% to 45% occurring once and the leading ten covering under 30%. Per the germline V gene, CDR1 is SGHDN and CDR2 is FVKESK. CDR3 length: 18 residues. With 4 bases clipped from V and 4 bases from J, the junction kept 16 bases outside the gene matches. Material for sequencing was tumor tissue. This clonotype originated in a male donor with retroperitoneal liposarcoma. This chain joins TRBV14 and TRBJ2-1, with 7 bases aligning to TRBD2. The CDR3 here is CASSPAGFIPTGYNEQFF. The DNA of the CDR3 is TGTGCCAGCAGCCCAGCGGGATTTATTCCTACCGGGTACAATGAGCAGTTCTTC.